Below are 31 T cell receptor beta chains sequenced from a single sample in a study of regulatory T cells in long-lasting Graves disease. Combining iRepertoire HTBI primers with Arm-PCR of CDR3 regions, the authors built TCR beta libraries. TCRdb recomputed calls from the multiplex PCR reads with MiXCR, one row per CDR3 protein. This table has roughly 420,000 distinct CDR3 sequences, about 16% appearing once. Time point specified: newly diagnosed GD, antithyroid drugs for less than 3 months. PBMCs provided the RNA from which the TCR library was made. These same records also appear under a second study, on T cells in Graves' hyperthyroidism and ophthalmopathy.

This specimen was peripheral blood mononuclear cells (PBMCs), taken at new diagnosis, from a patient treated with antithyroid drugs. The origin of the receptors is a young woman with Graves disease.

This clonotype was counted ten times or more. The rearrangement links TRBV27 to TRBJ2-1; tentative D call: TRBD2 (6 bases). Trimming removed 5 bases at V and 9 bases at J, with 17 bases between. This CDR3 region has 14 residues. Germline CDR1 and CDR2: MNHEY and SMNVEV (reference sequence). The CDR3 region has the DNA TGTGCCAGCAGTCTCAGCGGGCCCCGGGGTGAGCAGTTCTTC. Translating gives CASSLSGPRGEQFF.

With respect to this clonotype: With a much larger clone just one base away, this may be a read error. V usage is TRBV18 and J usage is TRBJ2-7; tentatively, D is TRBD1 (6 bases). Trimming stripped 6 bases from V and 2 bases from J, with 14 bases between. The CDR3 runs 14 residues. Germline V CDR1 and CDR2: KGHSH, LQKENI. Written as DNA, the CDR3 is TGTGCCAGCTCCCCAGGGGTCGGTGCCTACGAGCAGTACTTC. Translation: CASSPGVGAYEQYF.

Details on this clonotype: A read error may explain this, as a much larger clone is one base away. The chain carries TRBV7-2 and TRBJ2-1; D unresolved. The CDR3 is made up of 13 amino acids. The V gene's germline CDR1 is SGHTA and CDR2 FQGNSA. V was clipped by 4 bases and J by 13 bases, with 17 bases between them. The CDR3 region is CASSSQPQETQFF. The CDR3 DNA reads TGTGCCAGCAGCTCCCAACCCCAAGAGACCCAGTTCTTC.

This clonotype showed up many times. The gene calls are TRBV12-3 or TRBV12-4 and TRBJ1-1; a weak D match, TRBD1 (5 bases). The germline V and J ends were trimmed by 5 bases and 5 bases, with 12 bases remaining between them. This CDR3 region has 13 residues. The CDR3 nucleotides read TGTGCCAGCAGTAAAGACAGTAGGACTGAAGCTTTCTTT. It specifies CASSKDSRTEAFF.

This clonotype has a handful of counts. The V and J genes are TRBV5-5 and TRBJ2-1; no clear D gene. The CDR3 totals 14 residues. Looked up from germline, CDR1 is SGHKS and CDR2 is YYEKEE (reference sequence). V lost 4 bases and J 6 bases, leaving 14 bases between the germline ends. The CDR3 nucleotides read TGTGCCAGCAGCGGGGTTTCGACTGCCAATGAGCAGTTCTTC. This encodes CASSGVSTANEQFF.

Regarding this clonotype: It may be a read error: a sequence one base away is much more abundant. J is TRBJ2-7 and V is TRBV20-1, with 7 positions matching TRBD2. Germline-derived CDR1 and CDR2 are DFQATT and SNEGSKA (reference sequence). The CDR3 totals 13 residues. CDR3 DNA sequence: TGCAGTACCTTGCGGGAGCTGAACGACGATCAGTACTTC. It encodes CSTLRELNDDQYF.

The genes are TRBV24-1 and TRBJ1-3; D uncertain. The CDR3 extends over 14 amino acids. In germline, CDR1 is KGHDR, CDR2 SFDVKD. V was clipped by 5 bases and J by 3 bases, with 10 bases between them. The CDR3 sequence is CATSGPTDGNTIYF. The CDR3 region has the DNA TGTGCCACCAGTGGACCCACAGATGGAAACACCATATATTTT.

The chain combines TRBV12-5 with TRBJ2-1; 13 nucleotides line up with TRBD2. CDR1 is LGHNT, CDR2 FRNRAP, per germline. The CDR3 loop spans 17 amino acids. Trimming removed 0 bases from V and 5 bases from J; junction bases left unmatched: 4. DNA for the CDR3: TGTGCTAGTGGTTTGGTACTAGCGGGAGGGCCCCACAATGAGCAGTTCTTC. Encoded protein: CASGLVLAGGPHNEQFF. The variable domain in full, with the rest retrieved from reference TRBV12-5 and TRBJ2-1, is DARVTQTPRHKVTEMGQEVTMRCQPILGHNTVFWYRQTMMQGLELLAYFRNRAPLDDSGMPKDRFSAEMPDATLATLKIQPSEPRDSAVYFCASGLVLAGGPHNEQFFGPGTRLTVL.

This chain connects TRBV10-3 to TRBJ2-1; D gene ambiguous. Per germline, CDR1 ENHRY and CDR2 SYGVKD. The V end lost 4 bases, the J end lost 6 bases, and 16 bases lay between the germline ends. The CDR3 has 15 amino acids. The CDR3 DNA follows: TGTGCCATCAGTGGGTTTGTGGGCCCGGTCAATGAGCAGTTCTTC. This translates into CAISGFVGPVNEQFF.

This clonotype was seen many times. One end of the junction does not line up with germline, which may come from a read error. The chain combines TRBV5-1 with TRBJ2-7; 8 positions agree with TRBD1. From germline, CDR1 is SGHRS and CDR2 YFSETQ. The CDR3 is 14 residues long. The CDR3: CASSLGQGAREQYF. The CDR3 DNA reads as TGTGCCAGCAGCTTGGGGCAGGGGGCGCGAGAGCAGTACTTC.

This clonotype has a count of ten or more. The chain uses TRBV12-3 or TRBV12-4 and TRBJ2-7; D call uncertain. The CDR3 spans 13 residues. Trimming pared 5 bases from V and 3 bases from J, leaving 11 bases between. In DNA, the CDR3 is TGTGCCAGCAGTGTATACAGCAACTACGAGCAGTACTTC. Its translation: CASSVYSNYEQYF.

In its sample, this clonotype was seen many times. The chain combines TRBV2 with TRBJ1-1; 10 bases are a match to TRBD1. V shed 7 bases and J 0 bases; nucleotides not matched to a gene: 5. Germline values: CDR1 SNHLY, CDR2 FYNNEI. CDR3 size: 15 residues. The CDR3: CASKGQGSMNTEAFF. The CDR3 DNA follows: TGTGCCAGCAAGGGACAGGGGTCAATGAACACTGAAGCTTTCTTT.

The sample holds many counts of this clonotype. This chain connects TRBV7-2 to TRBJ2-7; 8 nucleotides match TRBD1. This CDR3 comprises 15 residues. Germline V gene lookup returns CDR1 SGHTA and CDR2 FQGNSA. The junction had 10 bases not matched to a gene; V was cut back by 6 bases and J by 3 bases. This chain's CDR3 is CASRWRRGQDYEQYF. Here the CDR3 DNA reads TGTGCCAGCAGGTGGCGTCGGGGACAGGACTACGAGCAGTACTTC.

A word on this clonotype: In this CDR3 the conserved last residue, phenylalanine or tryptophan, is missing, so a read error is likely. No DNA is shown, since the ends of the CDR3 on it are uncertain; the CDR3 is the one TCRdb lists. The V call is TRBV28, the J call TRBJ2-4; the DNA was not compared with TRBD1, the D call given in the table. Ends included, the CDR3 has 22 residues. CDR1 and CDR2 (germline): MDHEN, SYDVKM. CDR3 region: CASSFERNLAGQGLGYEQYFGP.

The rearrangement joins TRBV7-9 to TRBJ2-5; the D is unclear. V was shortened by 1 base and J by 3 bases, with 9 bases between the two germline ends. The CDR3 has 14 residues. CDR1 and CDR2 (germline): SEHNR, FQNEAQ (reference sequence). In DNA form, the CDR3 reads TGTGCCAGCAGCTTAGGGGATGTCGAAGAGACCCAGTACTTC. This gives the protein CASSLGDVEETQYF.

On this clonotype itself: This likely comes from a read error, as the CDR3 has no conserved phenylalanine or tryptophan at its end. The chain has TRBV7-6 and TRBJ2-7, with D perhaps TRBD1 (7 bases). Germline V CDR1 and CDR2: SGHVS, FNYEAQ. The length of the CDR3 is 15 residues. Between the trimmed V and J ends, which lost 0 bases and 0 bases, there was a span of 9 bases. CDR3 residues: CASSLARDSSYEQYL. The CDR3 bases are TGTGCCAGCAGCTTAGCGCGGGACAGCTCCTACGAGCAGTACCTC.

The chain recombines TRBV12-3 or TRBV12-4 with TRBJ1-4, with TRBD1 as a possible D gene (6 bases). V dropped 5 bases and J dropped 7 bases, with 17 bases sitting between them. The CDR3 runs 15 residues. CDR3 DNA: TGTGCCAGCAGTGTCAACAGGGACCGGGGTGAAAAACTGTTTTTT. Translated, it gives CASSVNRDRGEKLFF.

To note about this clonotype: A single base separates this from a much larger clone, so it may be a read error. The CDR3 nucleotides are TGTGCCAGCAGTTTATTGACCGGGGAGCTGCTTTTT. It codes for CASSLLTGELLF. The chain is built from TRBV28 and TRBJ2-2; a possible D gene is TRBD2 (5 bases). The CDR3 spans 12 residues. From germline, CDR1 is MDHEN and CDR2 SYDVKM.

This chain links TRBV18 with TRBJ1-5; D might be TRBD1 (5 bases). Per germline, CDR1 KGHSH and CDR2 LQKENI. CDR3 size: 15 residues. The V and J ends lost 4 bases and 0 bases respectively, with 10 bases between them. The CDR3 nucleotides read TGTGCCAGCTCACAGGGACCTAATAGCAATCAGCCCCAGCATTTT. It yields the protein CASSQGPNSNQPQHF.

Many counts were recorded for this clonotype. Written as DNA, the CDR3 is TGCAGTGCTAGAGAGGAAGGGAGAGGCTACACCTTC. Protein: CSAREEGRGYTF. This chain connects TRBV20-1 to TRBJ1-2, with D unresolved. The CDR3 sequence is 12 residues long. CDR1 is DFQATT and CDR2 is SNEGSKA in the germline V gene (reference sequence). Trimming pared 0 bases from V and 8 bases from J, leaving 10 bases between.

V and J are TRBV27 and TRBJ2-7, with TRBD2 identical over 8 bases. The CDR3 spans 15 residues. The J segment lost 4 bases and the V segment lost 2 bases, leaving 7 bases of the junction unmatched. CDR1 and CDR2 (germline): MNHEY, SMNVEV (reference sequence). The CDR3, as DNA: TGTGCCAGCAGTTTAACCAGCGGGAGAATGTACGAGCAGTACTTC. Translation gives CASSLTSGRMYEQYF.

The V gene is TRBV6-2 or TRBV6-3, the J gene TRBJ1-5; no firm D call. This CDR3 region has 14 residues. Germline-derived CDR1 and CDR2 are MNHEY and SVGEGT. V dropped 3 bases and J dropped 2 bases, with 8 bases sitting between them. The CDR3 loop is CASSYREGNQPQHF. CDR3 coding DNA: TGTGCCAGCAGTTATAGGGAAGGCAATCAGCCCCAGCATTTT.

The rearrangement joins TRBV20-1 to TRBJ2-3, with D perhaps matching TRBD2 (5 bases). The V end lost 1 base, the J end lost 0 bases, and 11 bases lay between the germline ends. The length of the CDR3 is 15 residues. CDR1 DFQATT and CDR2 SNEGSKA come from the germline V gene (reference sequence). This CDR3 reads CSARVGRDSTDTQYF. The DNA for the CDR3 is TGCAGTGCTAGAGTGGGTCGGGATAGCACAGATACGCAGTATTTT.

This clonotype appeared a few times. This chain uses TRBV9 with TRBJ1-1; 7 bases match TRBD1. Germline V gives CDR1 SGDLS, CDR2 YYNGEE. The CDR3 is 18 residues long. Trimming cost V 1 base and J 5 bases; bases outside gene matches: 17. For the CDR3, the DNA is TGTGCCAGCAGCGTAAGTGGTGGGACAGTGGGGAGAGGGACTGAAGCTTTCTTT. It codes for CASSVSGGTVGRGTEAFF. The whole variable domain, remainder taken from reference TRBV9 and TRBJ1-1, is DSGVTQTPKHLITATGQRVTLRCSPRSGDLSVYWYQQSLDQGLQFLIQYYNGEERAKGNILERFSAQQFPDLHSELNLSSLELGDSALYFCASSVSGGTVGRGTEAFFGQGTRLTVV.

At least ten counts were recorded for this clonotype. The chain recombines TRBV6-2 or TRBV6-3 with TRBJ2-1; 10 nucleotides agree with TRBD2. The CDR3 has 17 amino acids. J lost 7 bases, V lost 2 bases, and 11 bases had no gene match. CDR1 is MNHEY and CDR2 is SVGEGT in the germline V gene. The DNA for the CDR3 is TGTGCCAGCAGTTACCCAACATGGGCTAGCGGGAGAAATGAGCAGTTCTTC. This translates into CASSYPTWASGRNEQFF.

There are a few counts of this clonotype. The chain is built from TRBV6-2 or TRBV6-3 and TRBJ2-2, with D perhaps TRBD1 (5 bases). Germline CDR1 is MNHEY and CDR2 is SVGEGT. Trimming stripped 1 base from V and 5 bases from J, with 11 bases between. The CDR3 runs to 15 residues. The CDR3 coding sequence is TGTGCCAGCAGTTACTATCCAGGGCGGACCGGGGAGCTGTTTTTT. It specifies CASSYYPGRTGELFF.

The chain recombines TRBV11-2 with TRBJ2-7; D perhaps matches TRBD1 (6 bases). From germline, CDR1 is SGHAT and CDR2 FQNNGV. V lost 4 bases, J lost 2 bases, and 12 bases lay in between. The CDR3 spans 14 residues. CDR3 protein: CASSSIRTAYEQYF. The CDR3, as DNA: TGTGCCAGCAGCTCCATTAGGACAGCCTACGAGCAGTACTTC.

J is TRBJ1-4 and V is TRBV28; no clear D. The germline V gene encodes CDR1 MDHEN and CDR2 SYDVKM. CDR3 length: 11 residues. V dropped 7 bases and J dropped 7 bases, with 7 bases sitting between them. CDR3: CASTDSEKLFF. The CDR3 DNA sequence: TGTGCCAGCACCGATAGTGAAAAACTGTTTTTT. The entire variable domain, with the rest obtained from reference TRBV28 and TRBJ1-4, is as follows: DVKVTQSSRYLVKRTGEKVFLECVQDMDHENMFWYRQDPGLGLRLIYFSYDVKMKEKGDIPEGYSVSREKKERFSLILESASTNQTSMYLCASTDSEKLFFGSGTQLSVL.

The sample holds many counts of this clonotype. The chain combines TRBV20-1 with TRBJ2-5; D is possibly TRBD1 (5 bases). CDR1 and CDR2 from the germline V gene are DFQATT and SNEGSKA (reference sequence). The CDR3 covers 13 residues. V lost 5 bases and J 0 bases, leaving 10 bases between the germline ends. The CDR3 DNA reads as TGCAGTGCTTCTAGGGGCCACCAAGAGACCCAGTACTTC. It codes for CSASRGHQETQYF.

This clonotype was recorded many times. The genes are TRBV12-3 or TRBV12-4 and TRBJ2-1; the match to TRBD2 covers 10 bases. V shed 3 bases and J 7 bases; nucleotides not matched to a gene: 12. This CDR3 comprises 17 residues. The CDR3, as DNA: TGTGCCAGCAGTTTGTTGGAGAGCGGGAGGGGGAAGAATGAGCAGTTCTTC. Its translation: CASSLLESGRGKNEQFF.

To note about this clonotype: One end of the junction is discordant with germline, which a read error may explain. The genes are TRBV9 and TRBJ1-4; D perhaps matches TRBD1 (5 bases). The CDR3 has 14 amino acids. Germline V gene lookup returns CDR1 SGDLS and CDR2 YYNGEE. The CDR3 DNA sequence: TGTGCCAGCAGCCCAAGTGGTAGGGGTGAAAAACTGTCTTTT. Encoded protein: CASSPSGRGEKLSF.